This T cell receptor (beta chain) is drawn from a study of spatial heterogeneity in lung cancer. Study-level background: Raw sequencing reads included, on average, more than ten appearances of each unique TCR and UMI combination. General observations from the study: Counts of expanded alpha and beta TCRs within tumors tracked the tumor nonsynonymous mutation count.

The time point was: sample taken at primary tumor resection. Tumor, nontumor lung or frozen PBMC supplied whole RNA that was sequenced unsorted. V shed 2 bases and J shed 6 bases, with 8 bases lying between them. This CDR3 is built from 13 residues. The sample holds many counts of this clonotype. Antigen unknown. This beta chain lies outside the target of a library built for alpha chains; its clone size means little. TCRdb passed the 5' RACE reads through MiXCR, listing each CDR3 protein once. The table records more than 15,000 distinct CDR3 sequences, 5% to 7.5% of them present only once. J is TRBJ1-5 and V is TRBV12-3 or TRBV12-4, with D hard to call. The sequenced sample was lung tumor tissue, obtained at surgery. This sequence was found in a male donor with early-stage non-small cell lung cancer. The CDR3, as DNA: TGTGCCAGCAGTTTACAAGGCGGTCAGCCCCAGCATTTT. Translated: CASSLQGGQPQHF.